The 27 T cell receptor beta chains below come from one sample, sequenced in a study of control samples from healthy donors and cancer patients (dated by TCRdb to 2020 to 2021). The protocol used for the library was the immunoSEQ multiplex PCR assay. This immuneACCESS table, as held by TCRdb, lists in-frame sequences with V and J called but not all clones. Of the missing ones, under half trace to an unresolved V gene in checked studies; the others have no known cause. The sample contains 150,000 to 200,000 clones, about 91% of them found a single time. Of the sample, more than 1.5% falls within the top ten clones. The sequencing sample was made of blood. The origin of the receptors is a man aged 18 to 35 in good health.

This rearrangement joins TRBV7-2 to TRBJ2-2, with D unclear. The CDR3 length is 13 residues. Germline CDR1 reads SGHTA; CDR2 reads FQGNSA. The V and J ends lost 4 bases and 1 base respectively, with 4 bases between them. CDR3 amino acids: CASSYKNTGELFF. The CDR3 DNA is TGTGCCAGCAGCTACAAGAACACCGGGGAGCTGTTTTTT. Filled out from reference TRBV7-2 and TRBJ2-2, the complete variable domain reads GAGVSQSPSNKVTEKGKDVELRCDPISGHTALYWYRQSLGQGLEFLIYFQGNSAPDKSGLPSDRFSAERTGGSVSTLTIQRTQQEDSAVYLCASSYKNTGELFFGEGSRLTVL.

The gene calls are TRBV28 and TRBJ2-7; D is perhaps TRBD1 or TRBD2 (6 bases each). Germline V CDR1 and CDR2: MDHEN, SYDVKM. V lost 6 bases and J 0 bases, leaving 18 bases between the germline ends. The CDR3 spans 16 residues. As DNA, the CDR3 is TGTGCCAGCAGCCTCCCCGGGGGACAAGACTCCTACGAGCAGTACTTC. It specifies CASSLPGGQDSYEQYF.

This CDR3 reads CASSSSRAEAFF. As DNA, the CDR3 is TGTGCCAGCAGCTCTTCAAGGGCTGAAGCTTTCTTT. The rearrangement uses TRBV11-2 and TRBJ1-1; no firm D call. The germline V gene has CDR1 SGHAT and CDR2 FQNNGV. This CDR3 region has 12 residues. The V gene lost 4 bases and the J gene lost 6 bases, with 9 bases spanning the gap.

The rearrangement joins TRBV9 to TRBJ2-2; TRBD1 agrees at 7 bases. This CDR3 is 16 amino acids long. Trimming removed 1 base from V and 0 bases from J; junction bases left unmatched: 3. Germline loops: CDR1 SGDLS, CDR2 YYNGEE. The CDR3 region is CASSVRQGANTGELFF. The CDR3 DNA follows: TGTGCCAGCAGCGTACGTCAGGGGGCGAACACCGGGGAGCTGTTTTTT.

The CDR3 protein is CASSRQNSPLHF. In DNA form, the CDR3 reads TGTGCCAGCAGCCGACAGAATTCACCCCTCCACTTT. The chain joins TRBV7-2 to TRBJ1-6; tentatively, D is TRBD1 (5 bases). The CDR3 runs 12 residues. The germline V and J ends were trimmed by 5 bases and 7 bases, with 6 bases remaining between them. The germline V gene has CDR1 SGHTA and CDR2 FQGNSA.

The chain links TRBV10-3 to TRBJ1-3; D is undetermined. V lost 4 bases and J lost 0, with 7 bases in between. Looked up from germline, CDR1 is ENHRY and CDR2 is SYGVKD. There are 14 residues in the CDR3. The CDR3 coding sequence is TGTGCCATCAGTGGTACCTACTCTGGAAACACCATATATTTT. Protein: CAISGTYSGNTIYF.

The J gene is TRBJ2-1, the V gene TRBV9, with 7 bases that match TRBD2. V shed 4 bases and J 4 bases; nucleotides not matched to a gene: 5. Germline CDR1 reads SGDLS; CDR2 reads YYNGEE. This CDR3 contains 14 residues. CDR3 sequence: CASSPLRGYNEQFF. CDR3 DNA sequence: TGTGCCAGCAGCCCCCTGCGGGGGTACAATGAGCAGTTCTTC.

The rearrangement links TRBV21-1 to TRBJ2-7; TRBD1 is the table's D call and was not checked against the DNA. TRBV21-1 is a documented pseudogene. The CDR3 covers 15 residues. The CDR3 here is CASTSRSAGSYEQYF. The CDR3 DNA reads TGTGCCAGCACCTCGCGATCCGCAGGCTCCTACGAGCAGTACTTC.

This chain joins TRBV28 and TRBJ2-1, with 10 bases identical to TRBD2. The CDR3 runs 17 residues. Unmatched junction bases numbered 11, after V lost 4 bases and J lost 5 bases. Looked up from germline, CDR1 is MDHEN and CDR2 is SYDVKM. CDR3: CASSSPKSGGAHNEQFF. CDR3 sequence (DNA): TGTGCCAGCAGTTCCCCAAAGAGCGGGGGGGCCCACAATGAGCAGTTCTTC.

The chain recombines TRBV7-2 with TRBJ2-3; D is possibly TRBD2 (6 bases). The germline V gene encodes CDR1 SGHTA and CDR2 FQGNSA. The CDR3 covers 16 residues. The ends were cut back, 1 base at V and 3 bases at J, with 14 bases in the middle. The CDR3 coding sequence is TGTGCCAGCAGCTTAGGCCTGGAGGGAGCGACAGATACGCAGTATTTT. Translated: CASSLGLEGATDTQYF.

The V call is TRBV7-2, the J call TRBJ2-7, with D hard to call. Germline V gives CDR1 SGHTA, CDR2 FQGNSA. The CDR3 has 11 residues. V was shortened by 0 bases and J by 6 bases, with 3 bases between the two germline ends. The CDR3: CASSLALEQYF. DNA of the CDR3: TGTGCCAGCAGCTTAGCGCTCGAGCAGTACTTC. The entire variable domain, with the rest obtained from reference TRBV7-2 and TRBJ2-7, is as follows: GAGVSQSPSNKVTEKGKDVELRCDPISGHTALYWYRQSLGQGLEFLIYFQGNSAPDKSGLPSDRFSAERTGGSVSTLTIQRTQQEDSAVYLCASSLALEQYFGPGTRLTVT.

The V call is TRBV28, the J call TRBJ2-7; D uncertain. Germline CDR1 MDHEN, CDR2 SYDVKM. The CDR3 has 13 residues. Trimming cost V 2 bases and J 4 bases, with 9 bases left between them. CDR3 DNA sequence: TGTGCCAGCAGTTTAGTCCGGGCTTACGAGCAGTACTTC. Translation gives CASSLVRAYEQYF.

This chain joins TRBV24-1 and TRBJ2-3; 8 bases are shared with TRBD2. This CDR3 region has 18 residues. CDR1 is KGHDR and CDR2 is SFDVKD in the germline V gene. V lost 4 bases to trimming and J lost 0 bases; unmatched junction nucleotides: 11. This CDR3 reads CATSEVRGGRSSTDTQYF. CDR3 DNA: TGTGCCACCAGTGAGGTTCGGGGGGGGAGGTCTAGCACAGATACGCAGTATTTT.

This clone has only one observation. The J gene is TRBJ2-7, the V gene TRBV11-3; the match to TRBD1 covers 8 bases. The CDR3 totals 13 residues. With V trimmed by 6 bases and J by 6 bases, 7 bases remained unmatched. CDR1 SGHNT and CDR2 YENEEA come from the germline V gene. In DNA form, the CDR3 reads TGTGCCAGCAGTCCGACAGGGGATCGCGAGCAGTACTTC. This translates into CASSPTGDREQYF.

The chain uses TRBV6-2 or TRBV6-3 and TRBJ1-1; TRBD1 agrees at 7 bases. Germline trimming cut 5 bases from V and 10 bases from J; bases unmatched to any gene: 10. Germline values: CDR1 MNHEY, CDR2 SVGEGT. CDR3 length: 13 amino acids. The CDR3: CASSGPTGYGAFF. For the CDR3, the DNA is TGTGCCAGCAGTGGTCCGACAGGGTATGGAGCTTTCTTT.

This clone was seen just once. The genes are TRBV4-2 and TRBJ1-1; D may be TRBD1 (5 bases). This CDR3 is built from 15 residues. CDR1 and CDR2 (germline): LGHNA, YNFKEQ. V was clipped by 0 bases and J by 2 bases, with 10 bases between them. Here the CDR3 DNA reads TGTGCCAGCAGCCAAGATGTGTGGGGCAACACTGAAGCTTTCTTT. Residues: CASSQDVWGNTEAFF.

The chain links TRBV18 to TRBJ1-1, with D unresolved. From germline, CDR1 is KGHSH and CDR2 LQKENI. Trimming pared 6 bases from V and 4 bases from J, leaving 12 bases between. The CDR3 sequence is 13 residues long. The CDR3 sequence: CASSHGTGTEAFF. The DNA for the CDR3 is TGTGCCAGCTCCCATGGCACGGGCACTGAAGCTTTCTTT.

The V gene is TRBV6-5, the J gene TRBJ1-5; D may be TRBD1 (6 bases). The germline V and J ends were trimmed by 8 bases and 6 bases, with 14 bases remaining between them. The CDR3 has 13 amino acids. The germline V gene encodes CDR1 MNHEY and CDR2 SVGAGI. The CDR3 protein is CASGTGLGQPQHF. The CDR3 DNA follows: TGTGCCAGCGGAACAGGGTTAGGTCAGCCCCAGCATTTT.

The V and J genes are TRBV27 and TRBJ2-7; 8 nucleotides match TRBD2. Germline assignment: CDR1 MNHEY and CDR2 SMNVEV (reference sequence). The CDR3 is 15 amino acids. Trimming at V came to 3 bases and at J to 0 bases, leaving 4 bases not matched to a gene. CDR3 in amino acids: CASSFSGGYSYEQYF. As DNA, the CDR3 is TGTGCCAGCAGTTTCAGCGGGGGCTACTCCTACGAGCAGTACTTC.

V gene TRBV10-3 combines with J gene TRBJ1-1; a weak D match, TRBD1 (5 bases). The V end was cut by 3 bases, the J end by 1 base, with 9 bases between. The CDR3 covers 14 residues. Germline assignment: CDR1 ENHRY and CDR2 SYGVKD. The CDR3 DNA follows: TGTGCCATCAGTGATACAGGCCAGAACACTGAAGCTTTCTTT. This codes for CAISDTGQNTEAFF.

The CDR3 DNA reads as TGTGCCATCTTCCTCGACAGGGGGAAGAAAGCTTTCTTT. Its protein product is CAIFLDRGKKAFF. The genes are TRBV10-3 and TRBJ1-1, with 9 bases identical to TRBD1. The germline CDR1 and CDR2 sequences are ENHRY and SYGVKD. This CDR3 is 13 amino acids long. V lost 8 bases to trimming and J lost 9 bases; unmatched junction nucleotides: 10.

The gene calls are TRBV9 and TRBJ2-7; D perhaps matches TRBD1 (6 bases). V lost 0 bases and J 3 bases, leaving 7 bases between the germline ends. This CDR3 is 13 amino acids long. Germline V gene data show CDR1 as SGDLS and CDR2 as YYNGEE. This chain's CDR3 is CASSVGDNYEQYF. As DNA, the CDR3 is TGTGCCAGCAGCGTAGGGGACAACTACGAGCAGTACTTC.

This sequence joins TRBV9 and TRBJ2-7; 14 bases align to TRBD2. Germline V CDR1 and CDR2: SGDLS, YYNGEE. The CDR3 loop spans 15 amino acids. J was trimmed by 3 bases and V by 4 bases; bases with no gene match: 3. The DNA for the CDR3 is TGTGCCAGCAGCCCCGGGACTAGCGGGGGCTACGAGCAGTACTTC. Translating gives CASSPGTSGGYEQYF. Filled out from reference TRBV9 and TRBJ2-7, the complete variable domain reads DSGVTQTPKHLITATGQRVTLRCSPRSGDLSVYWYQQSLDQGLQFLIQYYNGEERAKGNILERFSAQQFPDLHSELNLSSLELGDSALYFCASSPGTSGGYEQYFGPGTRLTVT.

This clone has just one count. The chain's CDR3 is CASSPGQGGQAGELFF. The CDR3 DNA sequence: TGTGCCAGCAGCCCAGGACAGGGAGGGCAAGCCGGGGAGCTGTTTTTT. The V and J genes are TRBV28 and TRBJ2-2, with TRBD1 as a possible D gene (8 bases). This CDR3 is built from 16 residues. Germline V gene lookup returns CDR1 MDHEN and CDR2 SYDVKM. Trimming took off 6 bases at V and 6 bases at J, with 20 bases between the two ends. Using reference TRBV28 and TRBJ2-2 for the parts outside the CDR3, the full variable domain is DVKVTQSSRYLVKRTGEKVFLECVQDMDHENMFWYRQDPGLGLRLIYFSYDVKMKEKGDIPEGYSVSREKKERFSLILESASTNQTSMYLCASSPGQGGQAGELFFGEGSRLTVL.

The chain links TRBV3-1 (or the pseudogene TRBV3-2) to TRBJ2-7, with 7 bases matching TRBD1. J gave up 5 bases and V 0 bases, and 4 bases lay outside the gene matches. The germline V gene has CDR1 LGHDT and CDR2 YNNKEL (reference sequence). This CDR3 is built from 14 residues. The CDR3 is CASSQELRGHEQYF. CDR3 sequence (DNA): TGTGCCAGCAGCCAAGAGTTGAGGGGGCACGAGCAGTACTTC.

CDR3 region: CAWRDGTAPGPDTQYF. In DNA form, the CDR3 reads TGTGCCTGGAGGGATGGGACAGCCCCCGGTCCAGATACGCAGTATTTT. The chain carries TRBV30 and TRBJ2-3; 7 bases fit TRBD1. From germline, CDR1 is GTSNPN and CDR2 SVGIG (reference sequence). The CDR3 loop spans 16 amino acids. The V segment lost 3 bases and the J segment 4 bases; nucleotides outside the gene matches: 13.

Only one count was recorded for this clone. V and J are TRBV5-1 and TRBJ1-6; TRBD1 agrees at 12 bases. The J segment lost 8 bases and the V segment lost 5 bases, leaving 8 bases of the junction unmatched. This CDR3 is built from 16 residues. Germline-derived CDR1 and CDR2 are SGHRS and YFSETQ. The CDR3 sequence: CASSPGQGAGDSPLHF. The CDR3, as DNA: TGCGCCAGCAGTCCGGGACAGGGGGCAGGGGATTCACCCCTCCACTTT.